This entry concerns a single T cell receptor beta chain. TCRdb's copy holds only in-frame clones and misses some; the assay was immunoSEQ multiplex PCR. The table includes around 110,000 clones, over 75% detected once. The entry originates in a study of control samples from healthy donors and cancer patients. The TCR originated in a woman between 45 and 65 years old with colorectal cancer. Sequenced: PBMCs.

Here the CDR3 DNA reads TGTGCCAGCAGCTTGGGCCCCGACAGAGGTAGCTACACCTTC. Translating it yields CASSLGPDRGSYTF. This chain connects TRBV5-8 to TRBJ1-2, with D maybe TRBD1 (5 bases). Trimming shortened V by 0 bases and J by 9 bases, and 15 bases separated the two germline ends. The CDR3 extends over 14 amino acids. Germline-derived CDR1 and CDR2 are SGHTS and YDEGEE. Full variable domain (remainder filled in from reference TRBV5-8 and TRBJ1-2): EAGVTQSPTHLIKTRGQQATLRCSPISGHTSVYWYQQALGLGLQFLLWYDEGEERNRGNFPPRFSGRQFPNYSSELNVNALELEDSALYLCASSLGPDRGSYTFGSGTRLTVV.